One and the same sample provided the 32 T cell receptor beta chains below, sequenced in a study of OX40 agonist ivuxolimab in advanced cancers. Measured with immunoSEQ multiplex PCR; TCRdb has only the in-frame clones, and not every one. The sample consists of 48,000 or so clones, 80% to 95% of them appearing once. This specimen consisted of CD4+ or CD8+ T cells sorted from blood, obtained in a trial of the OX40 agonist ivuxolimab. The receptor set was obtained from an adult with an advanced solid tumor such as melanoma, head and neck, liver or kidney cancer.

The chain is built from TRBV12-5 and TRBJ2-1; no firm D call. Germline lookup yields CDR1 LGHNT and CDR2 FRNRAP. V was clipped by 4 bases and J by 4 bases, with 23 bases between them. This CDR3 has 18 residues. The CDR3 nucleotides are TGTGCTAGTGGTTCGCCAGCGCCCATGTATCTTCTTTACAATGAGCAGTTCTTC. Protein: CASGSPAPMYLLYNEQFF.

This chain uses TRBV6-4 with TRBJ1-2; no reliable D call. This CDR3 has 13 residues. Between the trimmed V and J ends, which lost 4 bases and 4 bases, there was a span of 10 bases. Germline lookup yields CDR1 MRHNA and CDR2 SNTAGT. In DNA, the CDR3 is TGTGCCAGCAGTGGTCGGGATGGCTATGGCTACACCTTC. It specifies CASSGRDGYGYTF.

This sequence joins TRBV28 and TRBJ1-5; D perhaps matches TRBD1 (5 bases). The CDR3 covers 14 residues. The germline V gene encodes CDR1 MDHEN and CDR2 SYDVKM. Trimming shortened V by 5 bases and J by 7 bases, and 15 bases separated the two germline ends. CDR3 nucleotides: TGTGCCAGCAGTGGCCCGGGGGGGGGACAGCCCCAGCATTTT. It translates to CASSGPGGGQPQHF.

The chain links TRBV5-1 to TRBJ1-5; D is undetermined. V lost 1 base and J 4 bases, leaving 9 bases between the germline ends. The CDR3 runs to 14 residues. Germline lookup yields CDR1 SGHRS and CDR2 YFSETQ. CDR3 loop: CASSLFFGNQPQHF. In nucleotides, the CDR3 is TGCGCCAGCAGCTTGTTTTTTGGGAATCAGCCCCAGCATTTT.

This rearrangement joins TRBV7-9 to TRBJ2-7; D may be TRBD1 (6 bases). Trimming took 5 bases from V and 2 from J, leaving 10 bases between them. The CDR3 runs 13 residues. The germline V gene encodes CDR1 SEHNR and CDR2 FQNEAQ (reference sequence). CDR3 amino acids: CASSPRQAYEQYF. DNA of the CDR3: TGTGCCAGCAGCCCCCGACAGGCCTACGAGCAGTACTTC.

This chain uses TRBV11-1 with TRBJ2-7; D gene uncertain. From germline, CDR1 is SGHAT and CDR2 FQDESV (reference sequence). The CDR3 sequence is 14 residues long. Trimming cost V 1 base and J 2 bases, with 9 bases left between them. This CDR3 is CASSLGRNTYEQYF. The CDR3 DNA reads TGTGCCAGCAGCTTAGGGAGAAACACCTACGAGCAGTACTTC.

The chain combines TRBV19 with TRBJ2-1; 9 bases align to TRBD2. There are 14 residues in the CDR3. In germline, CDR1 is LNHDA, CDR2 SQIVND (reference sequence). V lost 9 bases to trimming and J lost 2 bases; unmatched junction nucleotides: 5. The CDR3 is CASGIAGAYNEQFF. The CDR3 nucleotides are TGTGCCAGCGGCATAGCGGGGGCCTACAATGAGCAGTTCTTC.

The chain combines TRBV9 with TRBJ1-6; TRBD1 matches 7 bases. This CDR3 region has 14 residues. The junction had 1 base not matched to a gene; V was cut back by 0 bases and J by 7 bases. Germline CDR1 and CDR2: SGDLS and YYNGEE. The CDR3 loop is CASSVAGGNSPLHF. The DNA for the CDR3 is TGTGCCAGCAGCGTAGCAGGGGGAAATTCACCCCTCCACTTT.

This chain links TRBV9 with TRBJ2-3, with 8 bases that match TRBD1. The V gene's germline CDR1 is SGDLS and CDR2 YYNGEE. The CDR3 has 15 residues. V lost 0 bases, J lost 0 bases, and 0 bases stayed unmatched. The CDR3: CASSVGQGSTDTQYF. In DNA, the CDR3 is TGTGCCAGCAGCGTAGGACAGGGGAGCACAGATACGCAGTATTTT.

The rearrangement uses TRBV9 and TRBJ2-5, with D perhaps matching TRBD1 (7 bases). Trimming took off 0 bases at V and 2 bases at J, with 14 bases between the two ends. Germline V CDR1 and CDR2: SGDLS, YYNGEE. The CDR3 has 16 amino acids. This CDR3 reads CASSVGRAGQQETQYF. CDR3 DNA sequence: TGTGCCAGCAGCGTAGGAAGGGCGGGACAGCAAGAGACCCAGTACTTC.

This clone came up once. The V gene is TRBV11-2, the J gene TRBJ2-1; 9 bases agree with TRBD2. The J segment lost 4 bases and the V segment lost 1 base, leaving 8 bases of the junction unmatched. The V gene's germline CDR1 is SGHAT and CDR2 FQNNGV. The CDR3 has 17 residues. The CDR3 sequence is CASSLVLSGGPYNEQFF. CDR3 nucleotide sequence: TGTGCCAGCAGCTTAGTGCTTAGCGGGGGACCTTACAATGAGCAGTTCTTC.

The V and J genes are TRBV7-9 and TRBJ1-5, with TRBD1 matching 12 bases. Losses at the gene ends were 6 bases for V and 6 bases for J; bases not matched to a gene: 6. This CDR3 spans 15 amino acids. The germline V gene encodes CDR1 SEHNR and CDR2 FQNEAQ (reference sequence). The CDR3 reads CASSSGTGGGQPQHF. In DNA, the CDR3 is TGTGCCAGCAGTTCCGGGACAGGGGGCGGTCAGCCCCAGCATTTT.

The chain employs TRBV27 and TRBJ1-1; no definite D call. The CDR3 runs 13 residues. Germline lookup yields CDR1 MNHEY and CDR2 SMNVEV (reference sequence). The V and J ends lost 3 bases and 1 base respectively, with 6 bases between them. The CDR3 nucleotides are TGTGCCAGCAGTTTTGGCCCGAACACTGAAGCTTTCTTT. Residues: CASSFGPNTEAFF.

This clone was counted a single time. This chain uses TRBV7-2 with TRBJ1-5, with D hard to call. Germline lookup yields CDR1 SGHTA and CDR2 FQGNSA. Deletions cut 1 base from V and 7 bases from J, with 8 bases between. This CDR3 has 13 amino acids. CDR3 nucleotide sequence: TGTGCCAGCAGCTTAGGTTGGGGACAGCCCCAGCATTTT. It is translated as CASSLGWGQPQHF.

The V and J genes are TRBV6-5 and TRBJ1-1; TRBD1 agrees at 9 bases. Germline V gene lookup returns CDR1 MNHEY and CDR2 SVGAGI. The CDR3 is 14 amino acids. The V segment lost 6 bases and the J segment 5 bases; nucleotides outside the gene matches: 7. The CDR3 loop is CASSPSDRGTEAFF. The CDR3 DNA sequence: TGTGCCAGCAGCCCATCAGACAGGGGGACTGAAGCTTTCTTT.

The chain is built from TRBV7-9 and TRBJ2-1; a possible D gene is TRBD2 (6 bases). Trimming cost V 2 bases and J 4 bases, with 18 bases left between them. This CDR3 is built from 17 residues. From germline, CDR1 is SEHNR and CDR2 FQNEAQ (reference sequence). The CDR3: CASSLQVLAPLYNEQFF. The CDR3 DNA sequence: TGTGCCAGCAGCTTACAGGTACTAGCCCCACTTTACAATGAGCAGTTCTTC.

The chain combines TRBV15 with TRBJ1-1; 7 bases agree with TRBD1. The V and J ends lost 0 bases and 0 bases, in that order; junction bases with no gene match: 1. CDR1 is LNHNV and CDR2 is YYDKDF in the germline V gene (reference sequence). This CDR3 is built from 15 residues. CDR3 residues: CATSRDTGVNTEAFF. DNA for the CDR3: TGTGCCACCAGCAGAGATACAGGGGTGAACACTGAAGCTTTCTTT.

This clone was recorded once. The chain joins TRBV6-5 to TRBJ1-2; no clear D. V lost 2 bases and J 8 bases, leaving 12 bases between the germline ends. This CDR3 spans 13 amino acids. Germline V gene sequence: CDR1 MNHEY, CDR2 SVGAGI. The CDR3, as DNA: TGTGCCAGCAGTTACGACGGTCCAAGCGGCTACACCTTC. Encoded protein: CASSYDGPSGYTF.

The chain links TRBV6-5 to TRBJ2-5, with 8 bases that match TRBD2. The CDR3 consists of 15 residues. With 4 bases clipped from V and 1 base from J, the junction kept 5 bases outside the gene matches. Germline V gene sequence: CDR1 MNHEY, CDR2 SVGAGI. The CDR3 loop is CASSSSGGTQETQYF. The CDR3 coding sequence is TGTGCCAGCAGTTCAAGCGGGGGAACCCAAGAGACCCAGTACTTC.

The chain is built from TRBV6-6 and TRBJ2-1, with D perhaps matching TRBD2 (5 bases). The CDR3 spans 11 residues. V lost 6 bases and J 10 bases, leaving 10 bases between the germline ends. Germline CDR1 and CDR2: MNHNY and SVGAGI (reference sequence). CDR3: CASRGSGEQFF. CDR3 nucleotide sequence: TGTGCCAGCAGGGGGTCGGGGGAGCAGTTCTTC.

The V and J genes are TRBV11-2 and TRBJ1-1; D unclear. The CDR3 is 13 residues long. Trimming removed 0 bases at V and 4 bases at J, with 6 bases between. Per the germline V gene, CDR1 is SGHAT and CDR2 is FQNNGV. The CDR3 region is CASSLDYGTEAFF. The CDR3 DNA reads TGTGCCAGCAGCTTAGATTATGGCACTGAAGCTTTCTTT. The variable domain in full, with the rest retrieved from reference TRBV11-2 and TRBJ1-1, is EAGVAQSPRYKIIEKRQSVAFWCNPISGHATLYWYQQILGQGPKLLIQFQNNGVVDDSQLPKDRFSAERLKGVDSTLKIQPAKLEDSAVYLCASSLDYGTEAFFGQGTRLTVV.

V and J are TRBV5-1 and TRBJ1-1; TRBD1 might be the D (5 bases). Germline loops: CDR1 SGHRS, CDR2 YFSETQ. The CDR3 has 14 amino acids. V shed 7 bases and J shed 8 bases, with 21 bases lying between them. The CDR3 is CASRPVKGRTEAFF. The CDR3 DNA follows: TGCGCCAGCCGCCCCGTTAAGGGGCGAACCGAAGCTTTCTTT.

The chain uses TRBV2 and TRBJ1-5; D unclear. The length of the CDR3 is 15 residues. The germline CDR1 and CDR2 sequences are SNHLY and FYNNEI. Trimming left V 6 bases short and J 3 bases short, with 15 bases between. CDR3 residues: CASSRGTVNNQPQHF. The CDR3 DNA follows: TGTGCCAGCAGCCGAGGAACCGTCAACAATCAGCCCCAGCATTTT.

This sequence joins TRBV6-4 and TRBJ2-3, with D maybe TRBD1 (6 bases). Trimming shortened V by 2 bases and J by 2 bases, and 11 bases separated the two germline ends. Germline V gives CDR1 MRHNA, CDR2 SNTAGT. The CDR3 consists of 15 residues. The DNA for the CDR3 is TGTGCCAGCAGTGACGGGACATCCCACACAGATACGCAGTATTTT. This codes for CASSDGTSHTDTQYF.

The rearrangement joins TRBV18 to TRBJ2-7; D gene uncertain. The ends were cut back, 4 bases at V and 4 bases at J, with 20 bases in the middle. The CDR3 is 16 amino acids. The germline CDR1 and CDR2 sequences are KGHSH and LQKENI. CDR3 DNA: TGTGCCAGCTCACTTTCTCGAGGACGGGTTGGATACGAGCAGTACGTC. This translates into CASSLSRGRVGYEQYV.

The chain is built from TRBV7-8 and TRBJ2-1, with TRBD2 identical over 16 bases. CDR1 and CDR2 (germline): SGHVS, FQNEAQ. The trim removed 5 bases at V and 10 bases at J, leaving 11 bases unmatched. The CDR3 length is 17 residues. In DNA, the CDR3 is TGTGCCAGCAGCCCAATAGCCCTGGGACTAGCGGGGGGGGAGCAGTTCTTC. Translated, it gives CASSPIALGLAGGEQFF.

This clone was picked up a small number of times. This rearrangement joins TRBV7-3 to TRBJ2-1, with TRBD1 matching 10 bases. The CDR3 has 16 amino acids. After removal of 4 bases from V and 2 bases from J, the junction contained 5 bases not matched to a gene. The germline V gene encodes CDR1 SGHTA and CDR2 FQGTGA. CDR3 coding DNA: TGTGCCAGCAGCTCTTACGGGACAGGGGCCTACAATGAGCAGTTCTTC. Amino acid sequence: CASSSYGTGAYNEQFF.

The DNA of the CDR3 is TGCGCCAGCAGCCAGAGAACAGGGGATGAAGAAAAACTGTTTTTT. Translated: CASSQRTGDEEKLFF. The chain is built from TRBV4-1 and TRBJ1-4; TRBD1 matches 7 bases. The CDR3 is 15 residues long. The J segment lost 8 bases and the V segment lost 3 bases, leaving 9 bases of the junction unmatched. Looked up from germline, CDR1 is MGHRA and CDR2 is YSYEKL.

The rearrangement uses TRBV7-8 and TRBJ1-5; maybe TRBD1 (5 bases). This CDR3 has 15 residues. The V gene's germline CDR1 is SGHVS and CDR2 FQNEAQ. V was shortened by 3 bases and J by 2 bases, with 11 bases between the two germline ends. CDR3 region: CASSFLGGGNQPQHF. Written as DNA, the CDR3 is TGTGCCAGCAGCTTTCTTGGGGGAGGCAATCAGCCCCAGCATTTT.

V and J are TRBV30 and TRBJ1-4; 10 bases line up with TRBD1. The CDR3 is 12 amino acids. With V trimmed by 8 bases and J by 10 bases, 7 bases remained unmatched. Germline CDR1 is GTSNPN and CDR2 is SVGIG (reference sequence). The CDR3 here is CARQGASGKLFF. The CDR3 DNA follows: TGTGCCAGACAGGGGGCCTCGGGAAAACTGTTTTTT.

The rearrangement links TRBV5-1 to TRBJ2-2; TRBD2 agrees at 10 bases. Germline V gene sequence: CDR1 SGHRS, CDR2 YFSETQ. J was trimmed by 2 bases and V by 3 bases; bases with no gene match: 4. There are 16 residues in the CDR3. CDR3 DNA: TGCGCCAGCAGCTCGGGACTAGCGAGAAACACCGGGGAGCTGTTTTTT. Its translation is CASSSGLARNTGELFF.

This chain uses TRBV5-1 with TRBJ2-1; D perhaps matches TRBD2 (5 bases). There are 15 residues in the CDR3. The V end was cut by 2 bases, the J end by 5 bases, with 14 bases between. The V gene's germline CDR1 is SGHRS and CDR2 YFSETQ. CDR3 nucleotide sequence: TGCGCCAGCAGCTTTAGGGAGCACGGGGACAATGAGCAGTTCTTC. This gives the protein CASSFREHGDNEQFF.